What follows are 9 T cell receptor beta chains derived from one specimen sequenced in a study of CD8 T cells in ankylosing spondylitis. Study-level points and caveats: About 8 highly homologous variants made up a TCR beta motif, and this motif appeared characteristic of ankylosing spondylitis blood.

Their target antigens are unknown. Via MiXCR, TCRdb re-called the 5' RACE reads, giving one row per CDR3 protein. This table holds about 750,000 distinct CDR3 sequences, around 20% found once. The specimen was blood, either unsorted or a sorted T cell fraction (not recorded which). The receptors shown here come from a male donor with ankylosing spondylitis.

CDR3 sequence reads: CSARSGGRDTQYF. The DNA of the CDR3 is TGCAGTGCTAGATCGGGAGGAAGAGATACGCAGTATTTT. The V and J genes are TRBV20-1 and TRBJ2-3; 7 bases match TRBD2. CDR1 is DFQATT and CDR2 is SNEGSKA in the germline V gene (reference sequence). The CDR3 runs 13 residues. The V and J ends lost 2 bases and 5 bases, in that order; junction bases with no gene match: 4.

This clonotype was seen just once. The genes are TRBV12-3 or TRBV12-4 and TRBJ2-1, with TRBD2 matching 10 bases. V lost 0 bases, J lost 1 base, and 3 bases stayed unmatched. The CDR3 has 17 amino acids. DNA for the CDR3: TGTGCCAGCAGTTTAGCGAGCGGGAGGGGGTCCTACAATGAGCAGTTCTTC. This encodes CASSLASGRGSYNEQFF.

This clonotype was detected only a few times. This rearrangement joins TRBV20-1 to TRBJ1-1; no reliable D call. This CDR3 has 13 amino acids. Trimming left V 3 bases short and J 1 base short, with 9 bases between. Germline V gene lookup returns CDR1 DFQATT and CDR2 SNEGSKA (reference sequence). The CDR3 loop is CSASEDTNTEAFF. CDR3 bases: TGCAGTGCTAGTGAGGATACGAACACTGAAGCTTTCTTT.

This rearrangement joins TRBV6-1 to TRBJ1-1, with D perhaps TRBD1 (6 bases). Germline V CDR1 and CDR2: MNHNS, SASEGT. The ends were cut back, 0 bases at V and 5 bases at J, with 16 bases in the middle. The CDR3 is 16 amino acids. The CDR3 DNA is TGTGCCAGCAGTGAAGCAGCGGGGGGCGGATGGACTGAAGCTTTCTTT. Translated: CASSEAAGGGWTEAFF.

Only a few counts were recorded for this clonotype. The gene calls are TRBV28 and TRBJ2-1; 10 bases are a match to TRBD2. The CDR3 is made up of 16 amino acids. V shed 7 bases and J 1 base; nucleotides not matched to a gene: 7. CDR1 and CDR2 (germline): MDHEN, SYDVKM. The CDR3 is CASITQAGGSYNEQFF. The CDR3 coding sequence is TGTGCCAGCATTACACAAGCGGGAGGGTCCTACAATGAGCAGTTCTTC.

The rearrangement links TRBV5-1 to TRBJ2-7, with TRBD1 matching over 9 bases. The CDR3 runs 16 residues. CDR1 and CDR2 (germline): SGHRS, YFSETQ. After removal of 0 bases from V and 2 bases from J, the junction contained 6 bases not matched to a gene. CDR3: CASSLETGGVTYEQYF. DNA for the CDR3: TGCGCCAGCAGCTTGGAGACAGGGGGGGTGACCTACGAGCAGTACTTC.

This clonotype was seen more than once but under ten times. The chain couples TRBV19 to TRBJ2-2; D is ambiguous. CDR3 length equals 14 residues. Per germline, CDR1 LNHDA and CDR2 SQIVND (reference sequence). Trimming stripped 1 base from V and 5 bases from J, with 8 bases between. The CDR3 nucleotides read TGTGCCAGTAGTATAGGTCCCCGGACCGGGGAGCTGTTTTTT. Protein: CASSIGPRTGELFF. Full variable domain (remainder filled in from reference TRBV19 and TRBJ2-2): DGGITQSPKYLFRKEGQNVTLSCEQNLNHDAMYWYRQDPGQGLRLIYYSQIVNDFQKGDIAEGYSVSREKKESFPLTVTSAQKNPTAFYLCASSIGPRTGELFFGEGSRLTVL.

This clonotype was detected a few times. J is TRBJ2-3 and V is TRBV7-9; D possibly matches TRBD1 or TRBD2 (5 bases each). CDR3 length equals 15 residues. V lost 5 bases and J lost 4, with 16 bases in between. Germline V gene lookup returns CDR1 SEHNR and CDR2 FQNEAQ (reference sequence). In DNA, the CDR3 is TGTGCCAGCAGCCGGGGACGCAGGGCGCCAGATACGCAGTATTTT. Amino acid sequence: CASSRGRRAPDTQYF.

This chain's CDR3 is CASNSINSPLHF. CDR3 in DNA: TGTGCCAGCAACAGTATTAATTCACCCCTCCACTTT. The chain employs TRBV3-1 and TRBJ1-6; no clear D. The CDR3 loop spans 12 amino acids. Germline V gene data show CDR1 as LGHDT and CDR2 as YNNKEL (reference sequence). Trimming pared 7 bases from V and 6 bases from J, leaving 7 bases between.